These 29 T cell receptor beta chains came from one sample sequenced in a study of response to subunit inactivated influenza vaccine. TCRdb passed the RT-PCR reads through MiXCR, listing each CDR3 protein once. Of a few hundred thousand distinct CDR3 sequences detected, 13% to 15% appear once; the ten largest clones hold over 8.5%. This sample comprised PBMCs from blood, obtained 11 to 12 days after vaccination. The receptors shown here come from a man aged 50-60 years who received an inactivated influenza vaccine.

This clonotype was counted between two and nine times. This sequence joins TRBV2 and TRBJ2-7; perhaps TRBD2 as D (5 bases). V lost 3 bases, J lost 6 bases, and 6 bases lay in between. CDR1 and CDR2 (germline): SNHLY, FYNNEI. The CDR3 runs 11 residues. In nucleotides, the CDR3 is TGTGCCAGCAGTGATGGAGGCGAGCAGTACTTC. Translation gives CASSDGGEQYF.

This clonotype was seen only a few times. This chain uses TRBV28 with TRBJ2-5, with D possibly called TRBD1 or TRBD2 (5 bases each). The CDR3 consists of 17 residues. V dropped 5 bases and J dropped 4 bases, with 23 bases sitting between them. Looked up from germline, CDR1 is MDHEN and CDR2 is SYDVKM. The CDR3 DNA follows: TGTGCCAGCAGTCCTGGGGGTATCAAGAGGGTTAGAGAGACCCAGTACTTC. The encoded protein is CASSPGGIKRVRETQYF.

The rearrangement links TRBV11-2 to TRBJ2-3; D is undetermined. Germline V gives CDR1 SGHAT, CDR2 FQNNGV. There are 16 residues in the CDR3. Trimming cost V 4 bases and J 6 bases, with 20 bases left between them. The DNA of the CDR3 is TGTGCCAGCAGCTCTCGCCGGTGGGTGATGGGTGATACGCAGTATTTT. Encoded protein: CASSSRRWVMGDTQYF.

This clonotype has a count of ten or more. This chain joins TRBV7-9 and TRBJ1-1; D remains ambiguous. V was shortened by 0 bases and J by 2 bases, with 7 bases between the two germline ends. CDR3 size: 14 residues. Germline CDR1 reads SEHNR; CDR2 reads FQNEAQ (reference sequence). CDR3 nucleotide sequence: TGTGCCAGCAGCTTAGCATCCCCAAACACTGAAGCTTTCTTT. It encodes CASSLASPNTEAFF.

This chain links TRBV5-1 with TRBJ2-1; 9 bases fit TRBD2. This CDR3 spans 15 amino acids. Germline CDR1 reads SGHRS; CDR2 reads YFSETQ. V gave up 4 bases and J gave up 5 bases; unmatched junction bases: 7. The CDR3 is CASSQSGGHNNEQFF. CDR3 bases: TGCGCCAGCAGCCAGAGCGGGGGGCATAACAATGAGCAGTTCTTC. Full variable domain (rest looked up from reference TRBV5-1 and TRBJ2-1): KAGVTQTPRYLIKTRGQQVTLSCSPISGHRSVSWYQQTPGQGLQFLFEYFSETQRNKGNFPGRFSGRQFSNSRSEMNVSTLELGDSALYLCASSQSGGHNNEQFFGPGTRLTVL.

With respect to this clonotype: Just one base apart from a much larger clone, this may be a read error. The rearrangement links TRBV4-2 to TRBJ2-2; TRBD2 matches at 7 bases. CDR1 and CDR2 (germline): LGHNA, YNFKEQ. V was clipped by 1 base and J by 4 bases; unmatched bases: 6. The length of the CDR3 is 16 residues. This chain's CDR3 is CASSQVGRHGTGELFF. CDR3 in DNA: TGTGCCAGCAGCCAAGTCGGGAGGCACGGCACCGGGGAGCTGTTTTTT.

This clonotype was observed a few times. V and J are TRBV3-1 and TRBJ2-7, with 11 positions matching TRBD2. Trimming at V came to 4 bases and at J to 7 bases, leaving 3 bases not matched to a gene. Germline CDR1 LGHDT, CDR2 YNNKEL (reference sequence). This CDR3 is 13 amino acids long. The CDR3 protein is CASSRLAGWEQYF. CDR3 sequence (DNA): TGTGCCAGCAGCCGACTAGCGGGATGGGAGCAGTACTTC.

The sample holds many counts of this clonotype. V usage is TRBV12-3 or TRBV12-4 and J usage is TRBJ2-1; 11 positions match TRBD2. Unmatched junction bases numbered 7, after V lost 3 bases and J lost 0 bases. The CDR3 runs 18 residues. The CDR3 DNA reads as TGTGCCAGCAGTTTTTCCGGGACTAGCGGAGCCTCCTACAATGAGCAGTTCTTC. Translation: CASSFSGTSGASYNEQFF.

The chain combines TRBV11-2 with TRBJ2-3; 11 bases map to TRBD2. Germline V gives CDR1 SGHAT, CDR2 FQNNGV. The CDR3 spans 18 residues. V gave up 4 bases and J gave up 0 bases; unmatched junction bases: 9. CDR3 sequence: CASSSGLAVISSTDTQYF. CDR3 bases: TGTGCCAGCAGCTCGGGACTAGCGGTAATATCTAGCACAGATACGCAGTATTTT.

This chain's CDR3 is CASSLGTESTEAFF. DNA of the CDR3: TGTGCCAGCAGCTTAGGGACAGAGAGTACTGAAGCTTTCTTT. V is TRBV11-2 and J is TRBJ1-1; weak D call: TRBD1 (6 bases). The CDR3 totals 14 residues. The germline V gene has CDR1 SGHAT and CDR2 FQNNGV. Trimming pared 1 base from V and 5 bases from J, leaving 11 bases between.

This rearrangement joins TRBV20-1 to TRBJ2-7, with unresolved D. V was cut by 4 bases and J by 3 bases, with 13 bases left in between. This CDR3 region has 13 residues. The V gene's germline CDR1 is DFQATT and CDR2 SNEGSKA (reference sequence). As DNA, the CDR3 is TGCAGTGCTAAGGGAATTTACTACTACGAGCAGTACTTC. Protein product: CSAKGIYYYEQYF.

The chain recombines TRBV6-2 or TRBV6-3 with TRBJ2-7; possibly TRBD2 for D (6 bases). The CDR3 is 15 residues long. The germline CDR1 and CDR2 sequences are MNHEY and SVGEGT. The V end was cut by 6 bases, the J end by 0 bases, with 15 bases between. In nucleotides, the CDR3 is TGTGCCAGCAGGAAGGGGACTCGAAGCTCCTACGAGCAGTACTTC. Amino acid sequence: CASRKGTRSSYEQYF.

Only a few counts were recorded for this clonotype. This chain links TRBV12-3 or TRBV12-4 with TRBJ2-7, with 9 bases matching TRBD1. This CDR3 is built from 13 residues. Trimming cost V 3 bases and J 6 bases; bases outside gene matches: 3. CDR3 sequence: CASSFGTGFEQYF. The CDR3 bases are TGTGCCAGCAGTTTTGGGACAGGGTTCGAGCAGTACTTC.

This clonotype was observed a handful of times. This CDR3 is CSARDYPSGTGGTKNIQYF. The CDR3 region has the DNA TGCAGTGCTAGAGATTATCCCTCCGGGACAGGGGGAACCAAAAACATTCAGTACTTC. The rearrangement uses TRBV20-1 and TRBJ2-4, with 11 positions matching TRBD1. Germline V gene sequence: CDR1 DFQATT, CDR2 SNEGSKA (reference sequence). This CDR3 contains 19 residues. With V trimmed by 0 bases and J by 2 bases, 12 bases remained unmatched.

This clonotype was detected only a few times. The CDR3 protein is CASSLLAGESTGELFF. DNA for the CDR3: TGTGCCAGCAGCTTACTAGCGGGGGAGAGCACCGGGGAGCTGTTTTTT. This rearrangement joins TRBV7-9 to TRBJ2-2; TRBD2 agrees at 10 bases. The germline CDR1 and CDR2 sequences are SEHNR and FQNEAQ (reference sequence). The J segment lost 4 bases and the V segment lost 2 bases, leaving 4 bases of the junction unmatched. The CDR3 spans 16 residues.

The CDR3 protein is CASRLGTAREAFF. The CDR3 nucleotides are TGTGCCAGCAGGCTTGGGACGGCCAGGGAAGCTTTCTTT. The chain carries TRBV12-3 or TRBV12-4 and TRBJ1-1, with D possibly being TRBD1 (5 bases). The length of the CDR3 is 13 residues. Trimming took off 6 bases at V and 8 bases at J, with 16 bases between the two ends.

The CDR3 spells CSAIRGAQAGELFF. CDR3 nucleotide sequence: TGCAGTGCTATTCGGGGGGCCCAGGCCGGGGAGCTGTTTTTT. J is TRBJ2-2 and V is TRBV20-1; tentative D call: TRBD2 (7 bases). The CDR3 covers 14 residues. Germline CDR1 reads DFQATT; CDR2 reads SNEGSKA (reference sequence). V shed 4 bases and J shed 6 bases, with 15 bases lying between them.

The chain recombines TRBV5-1 with TRBJ2-3; 13 bases are shared with TRBD2. CDR3 size: 16 residues. In germline, CDR1 is SGHRS, CDR2 YFSETQ. V lost 4 bases and J lost 6; bases outside the gene matches: 8. The CDR3 coding sequence is TGCGCCAGCAGCGCGGGACTAGCGGGGCCGGGGGATACGCAGTATTTT. Its protein is CASSAGLAGPGDTQYF.

The chain has TRBV19 and TRBJ2-5; no clear D. Germline V gene sequence: CDR1 LNHDA, CDR2 SQIVND (reference sequence). This CDR3 spans 13 amino acids. Deletions cut 4 bases from V and 5 bases from J, with 11 bases between. CDR3 sequence (DNA): TGTGCCAGTAGTAGTAGTAGTGGGGAGACCCAGTACTTC. Translation gives CASSSSSGETQYF. The complete variable domain, with remaining parts taken from reference TRBV19 and TRBJ2-5, reads DGGITQSPKYLFRKEGQNVTLSCEQNLNHDAMYWYRQDPGQGLRLIYYSQIVNDFQKGDIAEGYSVSREKKESFPLTVTSAQKNPTAFYLCASSSSSGETQYFGPGTRLLVL.

This clonotype was found a few times. The V gene is TRBV20-1, the J gene TRBJ1-4; D remains ambiguous. Per the germline V gene, CDR1 is DFQATT and CDR2 is SNEGSKA (reference sequence). The CDR3 loop spans 13 amino acids. V lost 4 bases to trimming and J lost 8 bases, with 14 bases between them. The chain's CDR3 is CSAITFSGEKLFF. CDR3 DNA sequence: TGCAGTGCTATTACATTCTCCGGGGAAAAACTGTTTTTT.

The gene calls are TRBV4-3 and TRBJ1-1; D is uncertain. V was trimmed by 0 bases and J by 5 bases, leaving 13 bases between them. Germline assignment: CDR1 LGHNA and CDR2 YSLEER. The CDR3 is 15 amino acids. CDR3 in amino acids: CASSQEGPGDTEAFF. In DNA, the CDR3 is TGCGCCAGCAGCCAAGAAGGTCCTGGGGATACTGAAGCTTTCTTT.

This clonotype came up a few times. CDR3 protein: CASSSGGSDEQYF. CDR3 sequence (DNA): TGCGCCAGCAGCTCGGGAGGAAGCGACGAGCAGTACTTC. The genes are TRBV5-1 and TRBJ2-7; 7 bases fit TRBD2. This CDR3 contains 13 residues. Germline CDR1 reads SGHRS; CDR2 reads YFSETQ. V lost 3 bases, J lost 5 bases, and 5 bases stayed unmatched.

This chain uses TRBV7-9 with TRBJ2-7, with D possibly being TRBD1 (6 bases). This CDR3 contains 14 residues. Per germline, CDR1 SEHNR and CDR2 FQNEAQ (reference sequence). Trimming left V 5 bases short and J 0 bases short, with 11 bases between. The CDR3 loop reads CASSPWTDSYEQYF. The CDR3 DNA reads TGTGCCAGCAGCCCTTGGACAGACTCCTACGAGCAGTACTTC.

This clonotype has a count of ten or more. The chain carries TRBV7-2 and TRBJ1-1, with 7 bases fitting TRBD1. This CDR3 contains 15 residues. The germline gives CDR1 SGHTA, CDR2 FQGNSA. J gave up 1 base and V 2 bases, and 4 bases lay outside the gene matches. The CDR3 here is CASSLPWDRNTEAFF. DNA of the CDR3: TGTGCCAGCAGCTTACCCTGGGACAGGAACACTGAAGCTTTCTTT.

This clonotype was recorded a few times. J is TRBJ2-5 and V is TRBV4-3; the D is unclear. V lost 0 bases and J 1 base, leaving 3 bases between the germline ends. The CDR3 has 13 residues. Germline V gene data show CDR1 as LGHNA and CDR2 as YSLEER. CDR3 sequence: CASSQDGQETQYF. The CDR3 coding sequence is TGCGCCAGCAGCCAAGATGGCCAAGAGACCCAGTACTTC.

The J gene is TRBJ1-1, the V gene TRBV20-1; 7 bases agree with TRBD1. V gave up 6 bases and J gave up 5 bases; unmatched junction bases: 9. The germline V gene has CDR1 DFQATT and CDR2 SNEGSKA (reference sequence). CDR3 length: 13 residues. CDR3 sequence reads: CSAQGVSGTEAFF. The DNA of the CDR3 is TGCAGTGCCCAGGGGGTTTCAGGTACTGAAGCTTTCTTT.

This clonotype occurred a few times. The genes are TRBV9 and TRBJ1-4, with a possible D match to TRBD1 (5 bases). The CDR3 runs to 15 residues. Germline V gene data show CDR1 as SGDLS and CDR2 as YYNGEE. Trimming removed 1 base at V and 2 bases at J, with 9 bases between. The CDR3 sequence is CASSVSGATNEKLFF. CDR3 nucleotides: TGTGCCAGCAGCGTATCCGGGGCGACTAATGAAAAACTGTTTTTT.

This clonotype was found a few times. The rearrangement joins TRBV6-5 to TRBJ2-1, with D possibly TRBD1 on 7 matching bases. Germline CDR1 is MNHEY and CDR2 is SVGAGI. The CDR3 covers 17 residues. V gave up 2 bases and J gave up 3 bases, with 17 bases separating them. CDR3 in amino acids: CASSYPSGGLNYNEQFF. CDR3 in DNA: TGTGCCAGCAGTTACCCGTCAGGGGGGCTGAACTACAATGAGCAGTTCTTC.

This clonotype was detected ten times or more. The chain recombines TRBV14 with TRBJ2-1; D gene ambiguous. V was shortened by 2 bases and J by 12 bases, with 11 bases between the two germline ends. CDR3 length: 12 residues. Germline loops: CDR1 SGHDN, CDR2 FVKESK. The CDR3 DNA sequence: TGTGCCAGCAGCCAAATTAAGGCCGGGCAGTTCTTC. Encoded protein: CASSQIKAGQFF.